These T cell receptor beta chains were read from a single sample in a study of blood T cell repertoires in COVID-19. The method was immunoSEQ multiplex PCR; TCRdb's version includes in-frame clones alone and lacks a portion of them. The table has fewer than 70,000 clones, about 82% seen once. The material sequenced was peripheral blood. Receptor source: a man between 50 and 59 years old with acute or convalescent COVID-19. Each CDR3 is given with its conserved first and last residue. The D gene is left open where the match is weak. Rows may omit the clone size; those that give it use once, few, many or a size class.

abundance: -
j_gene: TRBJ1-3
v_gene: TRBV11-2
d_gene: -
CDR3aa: CASSLEGPGALRNTIYF
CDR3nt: TGTGCCAGCAGCTTAGAAGGACCAGGGGCGTTAAGGAACACCATATATTTT

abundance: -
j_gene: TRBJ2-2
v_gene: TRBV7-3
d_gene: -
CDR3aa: CASSLNGGTSTGELFF
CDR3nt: TGTGCCAGCAGCTTAAATGGGGGCACGTCCACCGGGGAGCTGTTTTTT

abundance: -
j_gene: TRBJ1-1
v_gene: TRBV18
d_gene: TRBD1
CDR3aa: CASSRGQNTEAFF
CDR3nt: TGTGCCAGTTCTAGGGGGCAGAACACTGAAGCTTTCTTT

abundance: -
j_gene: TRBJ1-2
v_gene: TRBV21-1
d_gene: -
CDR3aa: CASSKEDRGRAYYGYTF
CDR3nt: TGTGCCAGCAGCAAAGAAGACAGGGGGAGGGCCTACTATGGCTACACCTTC

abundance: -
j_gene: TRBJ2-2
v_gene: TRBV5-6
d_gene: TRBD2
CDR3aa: CASSLVRAGVRTGELFF
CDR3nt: TGTGCCAGCAGCTTGGTCCGAGCGGGGGTAAGAACCGGGGAGCTGTTTTTT

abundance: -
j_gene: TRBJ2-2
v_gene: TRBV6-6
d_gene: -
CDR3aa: CASQGQGRTGELFF
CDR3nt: TGTGCCAGCCAGGGGCAGGGAAGGACCGGGGAGCTGTTTTTT

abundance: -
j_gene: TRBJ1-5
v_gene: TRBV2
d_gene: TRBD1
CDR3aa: CASRDRISNQPQHF
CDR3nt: TGTGCCAGCAGGGACAGGATTAGCAATCAGCCCCAGCATTTT

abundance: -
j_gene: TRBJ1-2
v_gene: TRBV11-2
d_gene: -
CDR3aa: CASSFRGRNGYTF
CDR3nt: TGTGCCAGCAGCTTCAGAGGGCGGAATGGCTACACCTTC

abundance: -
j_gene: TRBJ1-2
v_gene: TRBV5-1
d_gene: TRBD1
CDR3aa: CASSTTGTDYGYTF
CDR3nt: TGCGCCAGCAGCACGACCGGGACAGACTATGGCTACACCTTC

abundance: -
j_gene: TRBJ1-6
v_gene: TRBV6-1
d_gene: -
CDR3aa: CASSEAVRAYTPLHF
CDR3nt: TGTGCCAGCAGTGAAGCAGTCAGGGCGTATACACCCCTCCACTTT

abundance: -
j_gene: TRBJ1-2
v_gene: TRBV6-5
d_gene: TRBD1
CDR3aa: CASRSDREKGYTF
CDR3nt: TGTGCCAGCAGATCTGACAGGGAGAAGGGCTACACCTTC

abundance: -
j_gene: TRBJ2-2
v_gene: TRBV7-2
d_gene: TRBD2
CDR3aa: CASSRPRGGPGELFF
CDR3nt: TGTGCCAGCAGCCGTCCCCGGGGGGGCCCCGGGGAGCTGTTTTTT

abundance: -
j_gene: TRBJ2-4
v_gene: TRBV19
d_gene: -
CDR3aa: CASSTQYGGPSKNIQYF
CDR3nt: TGTGCCAGTAGTACCCAATACGGAGGACCGAGCAAAAACATTCAGTACTTC

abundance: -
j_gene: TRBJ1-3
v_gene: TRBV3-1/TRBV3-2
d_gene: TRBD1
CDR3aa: CASTRDSSGNTIYF
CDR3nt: TGTGCCAGCACCCGGGACAGCTCTGGAAACACCATATATTTT

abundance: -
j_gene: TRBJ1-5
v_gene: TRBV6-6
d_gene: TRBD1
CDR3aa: CASGQGAQPQHF
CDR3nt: TGTGCCAGCGGACAGGGGGCTCAGCCCCAGCATTTT

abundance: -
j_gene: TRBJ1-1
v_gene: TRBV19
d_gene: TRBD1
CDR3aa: CASSIGGGGRGRSTEAFF
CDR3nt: TGTGCCAGTAGTATAGGCGGGGGTGGCAGGGGGCGTTCAACTGAAGCTTTCTTT

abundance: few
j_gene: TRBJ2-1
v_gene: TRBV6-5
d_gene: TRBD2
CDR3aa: CASSYSPGGWNEQFF
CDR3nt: TGTGCCAGCAGTTATTCCCCGGGGGGATGGAATGAGCAGTTCTTC

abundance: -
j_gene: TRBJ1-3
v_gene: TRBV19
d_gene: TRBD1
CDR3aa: CATAQGGGNTIYF
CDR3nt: TGTGCCACCGCACAGGGGGGAGGAAACACCATATATTTT

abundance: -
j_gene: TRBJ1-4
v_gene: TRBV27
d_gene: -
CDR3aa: CASSLTLATNEKLFF
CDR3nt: TGTGCCAGCAGTTTAACTCTAGCAACTAATGAAAAACTGTTTTTT

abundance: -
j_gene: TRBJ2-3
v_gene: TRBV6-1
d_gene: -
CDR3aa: CASSDRQFTDTQYF
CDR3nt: TGTGCCAGCAGTGACCGACAGTTCACAGATACGCAGTATTTT

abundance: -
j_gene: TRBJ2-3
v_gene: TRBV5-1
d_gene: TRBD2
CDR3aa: CASSSGGPTDTQYF
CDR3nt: TGCGCCAGCAGTAGCGGGGGCCCCACAGATACGCAGTATTTT

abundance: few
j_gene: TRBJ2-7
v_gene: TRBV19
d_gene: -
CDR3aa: CASSIDATRSYEQYF
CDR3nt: TGTGCCAGTAGTATAGACGCGACTAGATCCTACGAGCAGTACTTC

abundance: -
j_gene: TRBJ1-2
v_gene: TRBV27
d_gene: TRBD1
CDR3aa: CASSFTGDAPYGYTF
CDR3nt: TGTGCCAGCAGTTTTACAGGGGATGCTCCCTATGGCTACACCTTC

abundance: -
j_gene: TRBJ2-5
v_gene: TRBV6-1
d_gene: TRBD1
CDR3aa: CASSGRDRGLSETQYF
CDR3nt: TGTGCCAGCAGTGGCCGGGACAGGGGGTTATCGGAGACCCAGTACTTC